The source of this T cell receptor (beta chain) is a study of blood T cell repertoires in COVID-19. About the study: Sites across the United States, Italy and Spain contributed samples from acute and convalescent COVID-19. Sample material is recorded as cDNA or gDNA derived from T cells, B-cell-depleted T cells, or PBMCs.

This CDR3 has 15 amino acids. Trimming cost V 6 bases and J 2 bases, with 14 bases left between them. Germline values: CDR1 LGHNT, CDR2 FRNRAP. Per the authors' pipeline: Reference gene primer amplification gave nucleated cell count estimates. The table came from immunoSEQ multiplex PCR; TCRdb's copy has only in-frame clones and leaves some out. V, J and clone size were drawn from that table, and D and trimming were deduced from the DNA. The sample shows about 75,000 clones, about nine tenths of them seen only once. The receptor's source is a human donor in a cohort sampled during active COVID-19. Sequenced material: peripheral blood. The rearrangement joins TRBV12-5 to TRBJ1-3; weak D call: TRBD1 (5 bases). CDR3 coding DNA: TGTGCTAGTGGGATCACAGGTTTCGCTGGAAACACCATATATTTT. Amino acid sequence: CASGITGFAGNTIYF.